This entry features one T cell receptor (beta chain) sequence. Its antigen remains unknown. The sample comes from a study of CD4 T cells in relation to SARS-CoV-2 and coronaviruses. Study-wide context: Convalescent donors were aged about 20 to 75, with median approximately 40 years. Regarding the study as a whole: In around 63% of donors, memory CD4+ clonotypes crossrecognized SARS-CoV-2 and at least one common cold coronavirus spike.

CDR1 is LGHDT, CDR2 YNNKEL, per germline (reference sequence). Deletions cut 0 bases from V and 8 bases from J, with 13 bases between. This CDR3 region has 14 residues. Assay: immunoSEQ multiplex PCR; the TCRdb copy retains only in-frame clones and omits some. The repertoire consists of 30,000 to 45,000 clones, with more than 75% occurring once and the leading ten covering approximately 8.8%. The chain combines TRBV3-1 (or the pseudogene TRBV3-2) with TRBJ1-1; tentative D call: TRBD1 (6 bases). The material sequenced was memory CD4+ T cells from PBMCs. The clonotype was recovered from an adult with COVID-19. The CDR3: CASSQDLGTLEAFF. The DNA for the CDR3 is TGTGCCAGCAGCCAAGATCTCGGGACATTGGAAGCTTTCTTT.